The 5 T cell receptor beta chains below were found in one sample sequenced in a study of metastatic and nonmetastatic thyroid tumors. No treatment had been given to any patient before thyroid surgery. Through MiXCR, TCRdb re-clonotyped the PCR reads. The data hold around 30,000 clones, with around 19% observed a single time. Source material: blood. The receptor set was obtained from a female donor with papillary thyroid cancer or a benign thyroid nodule (not recorded which). Some clones in this sample may be carry-over from other donors' samples.

This clone was seen only a few times. The chain recombines TRBV28 with TRBJ2-2, with D possibly being TRBD1 or TRBD2 (5 bases each). The CDR3 has 14 residues. Trimming removed 8 bases at V and 5 bases at J, with 15 bases between. Germline lookup yields CDR1 MDHEN and CDR2 SYDVKM. CDR3 bases: TGTGCCAGCCAAGCCGGGGCCCGAACCGGGGAGCTGTTTTTT. Its translation is CASQAGARTGELFF.

This clone appeared many times. The chain uses TRBV14 and TRBJ2-5, with 7 bases matching TRBD2. The germline V gene encodes CDR1 SGHDN and CDR2 FVKESK. This CDR3 has 14 residues. J lost 5 bases, V lost 6 bases, and 9 bases had no gene match. For the CDR3, the DNA is TGTGCCAGCAGACCTAATGCGGGGGTGGAGACCCAGTACTTC. It yields the protein CASRPNAGVETQYF.

This clone was found once. V and J are TRBV5-1 and TRBJ1-2, with 7 positions matching TRBD1. Germline CDR1 and CDR2: SGHRS and YFSETQ. This CDR3 has 15 residues. V dropped 0 bases and J dropped 4; count of bases not matched to a gene: 6. CDR3 DNA: TGCGCCAGCAGCTTGGCCAAGGGGGCAGGCTATGGCTACACCTTC. Protein product: CASSLAKGAGYGYTF. Using reference TRBV5-1 and TRBJ1-2 for the parts outside the CDR3, the full variable domain is KAGVTQTPRYLIKTRGQQVTLSCSPISGHRSVSWYQQTPGQGLQFLFEYFSETQRNKGNFPGRFSGRQFSNSRSEMNVSTLELGDSALYLCASSLAKGAGYGYTFGSGTRLTVV.

For this clone: At one of its ends the junction is not consistent with the germline gene, which may arise from a read error. The rearrangement links TRBV12-5 to TRBJ1-2, with D unresolved. Germline assignment: CDR1 LGHNT and CDR2 FRNRAP. This CDR3 spans 16 amino acids. This CDR3 reads CASGLAHSTLVGGCTF. The DNA of the CDR3 is TGTGCTAGTGGTTTGGCACATTCTACCTTAGTAGGTGGCTGCACCTTC.

The chain joins TRBV18 to TRBJ1-1, with D perhaps TRBD1 (5 bases). The CDR3 length is 14 residues. The V gene lost 7 bases and the J gene lost 0 bases, with 12 bases spanning the gap. Germline CDR1 KGHSH, CDR2 LQKENI. The DNA of the CDR3 is TGTGCCAGCTGGAGTGGGGCAATGAACACTGAAGCTTTCTTT. Translated, it gives CASWSGAMNTEAFF.